This T cell receptor beta chain originates from a study of T cell repertoires in cytomegalovirus infection. Across the whole study: A matching HLA type, together with CMV infection, was signaled by public TCR beta signatures. Overall study results and limits: Adding up the frequency of public TCR beta families identified people who carried CMV plus the relevant HLA. Clonotypes of TCR beta that were HLA-C-restricted and CMV-specific dominated the ex vivo response.

TCRdb called the reads again in MiXCR, with one record for every CDR3 protein. The sample consists of roughly 320,000 distinct CDR3 sequences, 8% to 10% of them appearing once. This clonotype was picked up many times. Its antigen is as yet unknown. The sequenced sample consisted of PBMCs. The receptor was isolated from a human donor in good health (CMV status not recorded). Some clones in this sample may be carry-over from other donors' samples.

The CDR3 loop is CASSLDTTETPLHF. The CDR3 coding sequence is TGTGCCAGCAGCTTAGACACAACCGAGACACCCCTCCACTTT. The rearrangement joins TRBV7-2 to TRBJ1-6; D not resolved. V was cut by 1 base and J by 11 bases, with 12 bases left in between. Germline V gives CDR1 SGHTA, CDR2 FQGNSA. The CDR3 is made up of 14 amino acids.